These T cell receptor beta chains were read from a single sample in a study of identical twins. TCRdb fed the 5' RACE reads into MiXCR, producing one record per CDR3 protein. The sample shows about 810,000 distinct CDR3 sequences, approximately 13% of them seen only once. These data were also filed under a second study, of yellow fever vaccine responses in identical twins.

Sequencing input: PBMCs. These receptors all come from a woman between 18 and 29 years old in good health. Each CDR3 is given with its conserved first and last residue.

len	v_gene	j_gene	CDR3aa
14	TRBV11-2	TRBJ2-7	CASSLAVNSYEQYF
16	TRBV29-1	TRBJ2-2	CSVAVLGGLDTGELFF
17	TRBV6-1	TRBJ2-1	CASSKTTRRWDDNEQFF
13	TRBV7-6	TRBJ1-4	CASSLVVNEKLFF
13	TRBV4-1	TRBJ2-7	CASSYQSEYEQYF
17	TRBV6-5	TRBJ2-1	CASSYEAGRAGWNEQFF
16	TRBV7-9	TRBJ2-1	CASSPRSSGGDNEQFF
15	TRBV5-1	TRBJ2-2	CASSFTSVITGELFF
16	TRBV5-1	TRBJ2-1	CASSLMGRGGYNEQFF
15	TRBV7-8	TRBJ1-5	CASSSLLGSNQPQHF
19	TRBV3-1	TRBJ2-2	CASSQPRWLAGENTGELFF
19	TRBV19	TRBJ2-4	CASSRRGDRGILAKNIQYF
12	TRBV29-1	TRBJ2-3	CTGGGATDTQYF
14	TRBV27	TRBJ1-2	CASSLSRANYGYTF
17	TRBV5-1	TRBJ2-5	CASSWGLAGVGEETQYF
17	TRBV4-1	TRBJ1-2	CASSQDSAGLQFYGYTF
20	TRBV3-1	TRBJ2-2	CASSQESGAVFGLYTGELFF
14	TRBV5-1	TRBJ2-7	CASSRGSGNYEQYF
16	TRBV28	TRBJ2-2	CASSLTTSGNTGELFF
13	TRBV5-1	TRBJ2-5	CASSLEGEETQYF
15	TRBV5-1	TRBJ2-2	CASSLMAGSTGELFF
15	TRBV5-1	TRBJ2-1	CASSPGQGFYNEQFF
15	TRBV12-3/TRBV12-4	TRBJ1-5	CASSLTGLGALPQHF
16	TRBV10-3	TRBJ2-7	CAISGQDPRVGGGQYF